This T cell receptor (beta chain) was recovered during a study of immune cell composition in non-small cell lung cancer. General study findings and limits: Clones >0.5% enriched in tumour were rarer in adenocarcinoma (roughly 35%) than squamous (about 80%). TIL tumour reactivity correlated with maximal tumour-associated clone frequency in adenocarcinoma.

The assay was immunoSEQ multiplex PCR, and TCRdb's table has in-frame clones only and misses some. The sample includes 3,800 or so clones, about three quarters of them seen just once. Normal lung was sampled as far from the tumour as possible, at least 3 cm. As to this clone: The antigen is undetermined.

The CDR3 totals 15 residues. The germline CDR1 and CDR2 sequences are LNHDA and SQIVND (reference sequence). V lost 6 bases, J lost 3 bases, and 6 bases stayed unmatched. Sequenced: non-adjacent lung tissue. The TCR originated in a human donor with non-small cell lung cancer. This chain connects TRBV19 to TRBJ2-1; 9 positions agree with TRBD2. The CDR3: CASRGAGGVYNEQFF. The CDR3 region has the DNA TGTGCCAGTAGGGGAGCGGGAGGTGTCTACAATGAGCAGTTCTTC.